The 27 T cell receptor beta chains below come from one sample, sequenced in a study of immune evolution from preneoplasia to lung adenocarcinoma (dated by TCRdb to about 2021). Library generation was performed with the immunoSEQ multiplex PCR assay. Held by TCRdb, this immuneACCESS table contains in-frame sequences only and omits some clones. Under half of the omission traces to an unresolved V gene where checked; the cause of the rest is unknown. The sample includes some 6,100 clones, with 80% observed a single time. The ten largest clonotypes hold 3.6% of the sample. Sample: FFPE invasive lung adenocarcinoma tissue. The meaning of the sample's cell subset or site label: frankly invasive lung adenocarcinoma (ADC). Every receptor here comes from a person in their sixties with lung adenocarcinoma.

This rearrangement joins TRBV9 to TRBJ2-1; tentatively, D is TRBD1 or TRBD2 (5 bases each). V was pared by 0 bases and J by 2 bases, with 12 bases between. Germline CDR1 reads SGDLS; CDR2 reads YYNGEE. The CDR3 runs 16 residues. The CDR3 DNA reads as TGTGCCAGCAGCGTAGACGGGACCCCTACCTACAATGAGCAGTTCTTC. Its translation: CASSVDGTPTYNEQFF.

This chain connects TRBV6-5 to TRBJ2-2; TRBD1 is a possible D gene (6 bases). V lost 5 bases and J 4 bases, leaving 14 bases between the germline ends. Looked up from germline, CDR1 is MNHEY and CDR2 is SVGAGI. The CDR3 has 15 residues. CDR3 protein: CASSRTGLGTGELFF. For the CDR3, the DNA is TGTGCCAGCAGTCGTACAGGGTTGGGCACCGGGGAGCTGTTTTTT.

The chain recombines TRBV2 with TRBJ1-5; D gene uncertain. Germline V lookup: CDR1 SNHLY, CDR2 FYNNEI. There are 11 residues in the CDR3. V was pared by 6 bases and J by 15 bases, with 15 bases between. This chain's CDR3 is CASRTEVVTHF. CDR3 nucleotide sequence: TGTGCCAGCAGGACTGAGGTCGTAACGCATTTT.

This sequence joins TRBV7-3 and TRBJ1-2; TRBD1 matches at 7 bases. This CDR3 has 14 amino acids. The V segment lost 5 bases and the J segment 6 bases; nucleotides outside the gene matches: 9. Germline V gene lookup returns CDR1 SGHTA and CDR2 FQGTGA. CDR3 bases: TGTGCCAGCAGCACCAGGGGGGGCTCGGATGGCTACACCTTC. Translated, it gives CASSTRGGSDGYTF.

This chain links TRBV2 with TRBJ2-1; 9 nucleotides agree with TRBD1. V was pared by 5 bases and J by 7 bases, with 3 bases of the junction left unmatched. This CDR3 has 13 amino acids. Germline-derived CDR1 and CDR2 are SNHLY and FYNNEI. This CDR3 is CASSRDRENEQFF. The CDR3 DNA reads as TGTGCCAGCAGTCGGGACAGGGAAAATGAGCAGTTCTTC.

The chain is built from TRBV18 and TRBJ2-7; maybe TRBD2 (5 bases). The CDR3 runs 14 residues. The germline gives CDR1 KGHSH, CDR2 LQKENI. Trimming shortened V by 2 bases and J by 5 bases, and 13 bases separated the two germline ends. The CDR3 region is CASSPRQEVNEQYF. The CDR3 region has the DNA TGTGCCAGCTCACCAAGGCAGGAGGTGAACGAGCAGTACTTC.

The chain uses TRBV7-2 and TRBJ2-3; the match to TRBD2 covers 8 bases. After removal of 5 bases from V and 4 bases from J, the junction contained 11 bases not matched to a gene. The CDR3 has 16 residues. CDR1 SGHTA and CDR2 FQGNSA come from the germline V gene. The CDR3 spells CASSTTGTSRADTQYF. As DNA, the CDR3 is TGTGCCAGCAGCACAACCGGGACTAGTCGTGCAGATACGCAGTATTTT. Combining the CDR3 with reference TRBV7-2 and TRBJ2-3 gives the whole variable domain GAGVSQSPSNKVTEKGKDVELRCDPISGHTALYWYRQSLGQGLEFLIYFQGNSAPDKSGLPSDRFSAERTGGSVSTLTIQRTQQEDSAVYLCASSTTGTSRADTQYFGPGTRLTVL.

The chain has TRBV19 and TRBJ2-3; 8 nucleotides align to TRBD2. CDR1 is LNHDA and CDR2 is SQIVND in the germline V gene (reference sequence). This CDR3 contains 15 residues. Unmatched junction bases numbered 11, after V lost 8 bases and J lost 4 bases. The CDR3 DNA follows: TGTGCCAGTGGCGAGCGGGAGTTGGTCTCAGATACGCAGTATTTT. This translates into CASGERELVSDTQYF.

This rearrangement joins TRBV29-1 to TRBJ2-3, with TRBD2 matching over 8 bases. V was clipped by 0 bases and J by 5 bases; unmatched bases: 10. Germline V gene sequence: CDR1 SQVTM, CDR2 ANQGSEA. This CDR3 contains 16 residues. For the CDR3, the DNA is TGCAGCGTTGAAGATCGGGGCGGGAGGTCCGGAGATACGCAGTATTTT. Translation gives CSVEDRGGRSGDTQYF.

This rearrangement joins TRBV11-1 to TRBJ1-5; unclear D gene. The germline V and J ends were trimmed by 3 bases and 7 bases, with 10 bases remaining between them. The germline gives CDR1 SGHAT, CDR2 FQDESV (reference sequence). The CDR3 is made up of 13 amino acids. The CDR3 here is CASSFGSQQPQHF. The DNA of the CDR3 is TGTGCCAGCAGCTTCGGCAGTCAACAGCCCCAGCATTTT.

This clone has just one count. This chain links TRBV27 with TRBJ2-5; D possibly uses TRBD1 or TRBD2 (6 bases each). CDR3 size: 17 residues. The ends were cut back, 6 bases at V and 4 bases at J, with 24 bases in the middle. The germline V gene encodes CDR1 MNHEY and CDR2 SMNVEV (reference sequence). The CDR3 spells CASSPERGAGARETQYF. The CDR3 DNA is TGTGCCAGCAGCCCTGAGAGGGGGGCAGGGGCAAGAGAGACCCAGTACTTC.

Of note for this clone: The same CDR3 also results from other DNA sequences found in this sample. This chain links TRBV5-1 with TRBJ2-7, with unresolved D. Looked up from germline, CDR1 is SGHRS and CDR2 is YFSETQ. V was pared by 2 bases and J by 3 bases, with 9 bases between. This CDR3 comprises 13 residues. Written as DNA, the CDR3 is TGCGCCAGCAGCTTCTCAGGAAACTACGAGCAGTACTTC. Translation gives CASSFSGNYEQYF.

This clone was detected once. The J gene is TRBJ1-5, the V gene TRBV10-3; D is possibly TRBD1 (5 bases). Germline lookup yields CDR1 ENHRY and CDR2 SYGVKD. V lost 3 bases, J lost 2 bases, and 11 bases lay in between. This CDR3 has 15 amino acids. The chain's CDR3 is CAISDSDSGNQPQHF. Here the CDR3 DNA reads TGTGCCATCAGTGACTCCGACAGTGGCAATCAGCCCCAGCATTTT.

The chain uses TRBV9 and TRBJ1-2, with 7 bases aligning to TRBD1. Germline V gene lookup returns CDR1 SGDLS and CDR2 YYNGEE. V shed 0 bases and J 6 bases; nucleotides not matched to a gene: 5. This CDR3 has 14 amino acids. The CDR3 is CASSVATGQNGYTF. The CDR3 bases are TGTGCCAGCAGCGTAGCTACGGGACAGAATGGCTACACCTTC.

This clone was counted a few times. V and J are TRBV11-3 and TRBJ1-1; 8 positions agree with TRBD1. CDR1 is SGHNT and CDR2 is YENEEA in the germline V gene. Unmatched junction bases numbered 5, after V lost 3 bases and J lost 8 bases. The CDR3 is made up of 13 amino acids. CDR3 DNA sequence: TGTGCCAGCAGCTTCCGGGCAGGGGGCGAAGCTTTCTTT. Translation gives CASSFRAGGEAFF.

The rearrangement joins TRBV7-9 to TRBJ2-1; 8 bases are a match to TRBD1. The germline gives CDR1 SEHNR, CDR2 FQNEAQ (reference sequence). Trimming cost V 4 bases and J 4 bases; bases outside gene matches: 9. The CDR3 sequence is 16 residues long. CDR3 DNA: TGTGCCAGCAGCTCAGGGGGCCGTGGCGGATACAATGAGCAGTTCTTC. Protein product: CASSSGGRGGYNEQFF.

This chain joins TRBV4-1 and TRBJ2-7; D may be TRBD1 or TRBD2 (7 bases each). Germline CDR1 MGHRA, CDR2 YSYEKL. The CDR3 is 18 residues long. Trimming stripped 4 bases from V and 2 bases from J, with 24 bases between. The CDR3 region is CASSPRGGGTQGAYEQYF. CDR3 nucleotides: TGCGCCAGCAGCCCCCGAGGGGGGGGGACCCAGGGGGCCTACGAGCAGTACTTC.

For the CDR3, the DNA is TGCGCCAGCAGCGCCCCGGAACAGACTTACGAGCAGTACTTC. Translating it yields CASSAPEQTYEQYF. V is TRBV5-1 and J is TRBJ2-7; D uncertain. V was cut by 4 bases and J by 4 bases, with 15 bases left in between. Germline V gene lookup returns CDR1 SGHRS and CDR2 YFSETQ. CDR3 size: 14 residues. The complete variable domain, with remaining parts taken from reference TRBV5-1 and TRBJ2-7, reads KAGVTQTPRYLIKTRGQQVTLSCSPISGHRSVSWYQQTPGQGLQFLFEYFSETQRNKGNFPGRFSGRQFSNSRSEMNVSTLELGDSALYLCASSAPEQTYEQYFGPGTRLTVT.

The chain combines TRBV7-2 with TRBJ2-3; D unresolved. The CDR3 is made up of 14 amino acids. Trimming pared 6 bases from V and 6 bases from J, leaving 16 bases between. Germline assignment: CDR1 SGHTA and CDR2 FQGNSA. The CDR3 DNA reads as TGTGCCAGCAGTACGCGCGGTTTAGGGGATACGCAGTATTTT. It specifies CASSTRGLGDTQYF.

The CDR3 sequence is CASSESATSEGYTF. Here the CDR3 DNA reads TGTGCCAGCAGTGAATCAGCCACTTCGGAGGGCTACACCTTC. V and J are TRBV25-1 and TRBJ1-2; D not certain. Germline CDR1 and CDR2: MGHDK and SYGVNS. Trimming left V 1 base short and J 8 bases short, with 14 bases between. The CDR3 sequence is 14 residues long.

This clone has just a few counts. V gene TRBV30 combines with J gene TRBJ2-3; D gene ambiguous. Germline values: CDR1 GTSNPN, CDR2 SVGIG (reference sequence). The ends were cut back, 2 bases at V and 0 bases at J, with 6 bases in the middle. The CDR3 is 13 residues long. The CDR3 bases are TGTGCCTGGAGTCCGCGGAGCACAGATACGCAGTATTTT. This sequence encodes CAWSPRSTDTQYF. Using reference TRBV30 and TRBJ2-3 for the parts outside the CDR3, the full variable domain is SQTIHQWPATLVQPVGSPLSLECTVEGTSNPNLYWYRQAAGRGLQLLFYSVGIGQISSEVPQNLSASRPQDRQFILSSKKLLLSDSGFYLCAWSPRSTDTQYFGPGTRLTVL.

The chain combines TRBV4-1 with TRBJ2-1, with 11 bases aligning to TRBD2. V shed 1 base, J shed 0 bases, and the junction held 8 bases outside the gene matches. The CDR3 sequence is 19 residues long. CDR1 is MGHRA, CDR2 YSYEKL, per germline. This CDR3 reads CASSQGTSGPLSSYNEQFF. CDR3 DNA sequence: TGCGCCAGCAGCCAAGGGACTAGCGGGCCTCTGAGCTCCTACAATGAGCAGTTCTTC.

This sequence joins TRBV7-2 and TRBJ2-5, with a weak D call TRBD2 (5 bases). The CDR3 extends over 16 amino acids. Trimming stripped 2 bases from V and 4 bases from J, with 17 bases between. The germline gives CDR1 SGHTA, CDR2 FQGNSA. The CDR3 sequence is CASSLSGPVRGETQYF. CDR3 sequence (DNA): TGTGCCAGCAGCTTATCCGGTCCCGTTCGGGGAGAGACCCAGTACTTC.

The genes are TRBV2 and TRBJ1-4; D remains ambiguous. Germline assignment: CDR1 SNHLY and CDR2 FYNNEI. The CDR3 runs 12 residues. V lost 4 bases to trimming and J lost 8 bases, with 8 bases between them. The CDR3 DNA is TGTGCCAGCAGTGTCATGAGCGAAAAACTGTTTTTT. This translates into CASSVMSEKLFF.

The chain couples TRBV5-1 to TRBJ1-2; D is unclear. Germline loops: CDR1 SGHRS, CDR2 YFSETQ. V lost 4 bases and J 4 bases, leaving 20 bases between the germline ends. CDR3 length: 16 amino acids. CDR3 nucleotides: TGCGCCAGCAGCGTAGGAAACCTTCCGAGCAGCTATGGCTACACCTTC. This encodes CASSVGNLPSSYGYTF. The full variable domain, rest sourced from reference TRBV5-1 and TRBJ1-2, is KAGVTQTPRYLIKTRGQQVTLSCSPISGHRSVSWYQQTPGQGLQFLFEYFSETQRNKGNFPGRFSGRQFSNSRSEMNVSTLELGDSALYLCASSVGNLPSSYGYTFGSGTRLTVV.

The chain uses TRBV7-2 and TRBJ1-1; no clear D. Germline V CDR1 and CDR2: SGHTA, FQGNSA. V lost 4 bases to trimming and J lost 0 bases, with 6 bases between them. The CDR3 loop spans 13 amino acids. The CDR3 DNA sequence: TGTGCCAGCAGCTCAGCCCTGAACACTGAAGCTTTCTTT. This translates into CASSSALNTEAFF.

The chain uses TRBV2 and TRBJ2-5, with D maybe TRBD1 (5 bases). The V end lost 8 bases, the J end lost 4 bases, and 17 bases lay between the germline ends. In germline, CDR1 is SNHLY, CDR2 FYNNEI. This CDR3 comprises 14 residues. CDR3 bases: TGTGCCAGCGTCGCTACTTCTGGGGCAGAGACCCAGTACTTC. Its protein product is CASVATSGAETQYF.